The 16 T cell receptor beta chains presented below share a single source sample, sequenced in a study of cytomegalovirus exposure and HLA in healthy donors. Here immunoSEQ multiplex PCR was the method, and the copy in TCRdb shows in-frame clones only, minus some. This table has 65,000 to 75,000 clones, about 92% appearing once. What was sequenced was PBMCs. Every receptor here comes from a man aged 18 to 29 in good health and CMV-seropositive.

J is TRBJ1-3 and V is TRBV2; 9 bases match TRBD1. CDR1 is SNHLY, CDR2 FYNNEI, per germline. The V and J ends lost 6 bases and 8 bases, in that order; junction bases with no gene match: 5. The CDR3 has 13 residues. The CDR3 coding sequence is TGTGCCAGCAGCCAACAGGGGGCAGACACCATATATTTT. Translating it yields CASSQQGADTIYF.

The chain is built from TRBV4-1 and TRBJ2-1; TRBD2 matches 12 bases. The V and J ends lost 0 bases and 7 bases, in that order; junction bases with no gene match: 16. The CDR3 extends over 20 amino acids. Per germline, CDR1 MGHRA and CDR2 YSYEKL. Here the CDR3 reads CASSQDASIFSSGRANEQFF. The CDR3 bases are TGCGCCAGCAGCCAAGATGCTTCGATTTTTTCTAGCGGGAGGGCTAATGAGCAGTTCTTC.

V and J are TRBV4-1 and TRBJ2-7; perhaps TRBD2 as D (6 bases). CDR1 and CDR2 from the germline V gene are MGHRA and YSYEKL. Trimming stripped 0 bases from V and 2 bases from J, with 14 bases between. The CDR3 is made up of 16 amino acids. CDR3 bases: TGCGCCAGCAGCCAAGAGTTGGGCGGGACCACCTACGAGCAGTACTTC. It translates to CASSQELGGTTYEQYF.

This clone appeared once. CDR3 DNA: TGTGCCAGCAGTCCAGGACAGCTTGAAAAACTGTTTTTT. It is translated as CASSPGQLEKLFF. The gene calls are TRBV28 and TRBJ1-4; possible D gene TRBD1, 6 bases. Germline-derived CDR1 and CDR2 are MDHEN and SYDVKM. The CDR3 covers 13 residues. V lost 5 bases, J lost 7 bases, and 11 bases lay in between.

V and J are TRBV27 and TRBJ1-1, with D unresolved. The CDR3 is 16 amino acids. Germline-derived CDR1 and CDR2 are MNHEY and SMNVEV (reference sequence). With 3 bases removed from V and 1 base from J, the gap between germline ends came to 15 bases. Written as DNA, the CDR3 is TGTGCCAGCAGTTTTTTTGTTGTACAGCCGAACACTGAAGCTTTCTTT. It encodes CASSFFVVQPNTEAFF.

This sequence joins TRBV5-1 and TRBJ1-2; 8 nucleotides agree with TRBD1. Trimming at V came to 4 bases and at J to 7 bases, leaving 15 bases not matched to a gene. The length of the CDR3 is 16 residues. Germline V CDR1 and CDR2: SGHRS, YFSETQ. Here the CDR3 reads CASSRDGPGGAGGYTF. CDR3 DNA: TGCGCCAGCAGCAGGGACGGCCCAGGGGGCGCGGGTGGCTACACCTTC. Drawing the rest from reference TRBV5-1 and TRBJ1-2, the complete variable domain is KAGVTQTPRYLIKTRGQQVTLSCSPISGHRSVSWYQQTPGQGLQFLFEYFSETQRNKGNFPGRFSGRQFSNSRSEMNVSTLELGDSALYLCASSRDGPGGAGGYTFGSGTRLTVV.

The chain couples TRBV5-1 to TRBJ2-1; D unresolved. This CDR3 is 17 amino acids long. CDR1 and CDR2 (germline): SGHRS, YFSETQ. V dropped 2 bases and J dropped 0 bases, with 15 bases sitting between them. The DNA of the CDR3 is TGCGCCAGCAGCTTCAAACTTAGCCCGAGCTCCTACAATGAGCAGTTCTTC. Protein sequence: CASSFKLSPSSYNEQFF.

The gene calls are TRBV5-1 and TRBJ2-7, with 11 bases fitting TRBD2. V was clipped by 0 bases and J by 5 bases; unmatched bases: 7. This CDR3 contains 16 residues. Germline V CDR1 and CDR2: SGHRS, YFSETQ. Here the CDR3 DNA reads TGCGCCAGCAGCTTGGGACTAGCGGGGCTGGGGGACGAGCAGTACTTC. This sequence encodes CASSLGLAGLGDEQYF. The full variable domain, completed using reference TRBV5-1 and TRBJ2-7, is KAGVTQTPRYLIKTRGQQVTLSCSPISGHRSVSWYQQTPGQGLQFLFEYFSETQRNKGNFPGRFSGRQFSNSRSEMNVSTLELGDSALYLCASSLGLAGLGDEQYFGPGTRLTVT.

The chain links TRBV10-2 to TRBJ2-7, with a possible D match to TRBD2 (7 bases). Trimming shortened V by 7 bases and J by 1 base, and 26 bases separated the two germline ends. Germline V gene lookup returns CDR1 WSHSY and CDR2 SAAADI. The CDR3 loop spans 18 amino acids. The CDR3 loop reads CASTGRAGEAGLSYEQYF. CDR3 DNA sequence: TGCGCCAGCACCGGACGGGCAGGGGAAGCGGGATTATCCTACGAGCAGTACTTC.

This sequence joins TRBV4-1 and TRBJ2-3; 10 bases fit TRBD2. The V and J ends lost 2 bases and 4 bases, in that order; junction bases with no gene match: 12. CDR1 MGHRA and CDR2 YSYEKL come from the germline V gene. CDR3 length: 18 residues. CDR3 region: CASSQPKLGTSDPDTQYF. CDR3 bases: TGCGCCAGCAGCCAACCGAAGTTAGGGACTAGCGACCCAGATACGCAGTATTTT.

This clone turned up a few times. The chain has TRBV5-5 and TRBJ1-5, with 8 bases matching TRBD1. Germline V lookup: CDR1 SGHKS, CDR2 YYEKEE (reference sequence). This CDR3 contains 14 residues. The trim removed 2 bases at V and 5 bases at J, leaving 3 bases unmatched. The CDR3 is CASSFGTGYQPQHF. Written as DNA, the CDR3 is TGTGCCAGCAGCTTTGGGACAGGATATCAGCCCCAGCATTTT.

Written as DNA, the CDR3 is TGTGCCAGCAGCTTAGAGGGGTTGGGCAGTGAGCAGTACTTC. This gives the protein CASSLEGLGSEQYF. The chain recombines TRBV7-2 with TRBJ2-7; maybe TRBD1 (5 bases). Germline V lookup: CDR1 SGHTA, CDR2 FQGNSA. The CDR3 spans 14 residues. Trimming took off 1 base at V and 7 bases at J, with 14 bases between the two ends. Full variable domain (remainder filled in from reference TRBV7-2 and TRBJ2-7): GAGVSQSPSNKVTEKGKDVELRCDPISGHTALYWYRQSLGQGLEFLIYFQGNSAPDKSGLPSDRFSAERTGGSVSTLTIQRTQQEDSAVYLCASSLEGLGSEQYFGPGTRLTVT.

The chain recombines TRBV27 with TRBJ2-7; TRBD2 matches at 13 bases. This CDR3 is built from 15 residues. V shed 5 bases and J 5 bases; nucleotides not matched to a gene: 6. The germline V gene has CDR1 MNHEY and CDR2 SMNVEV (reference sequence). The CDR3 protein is CASSDGTSGTNEQYF. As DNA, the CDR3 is TGTGCCAGCAGTGACGGGACTAGCGGGACCAACGAGCAGTACTTC.

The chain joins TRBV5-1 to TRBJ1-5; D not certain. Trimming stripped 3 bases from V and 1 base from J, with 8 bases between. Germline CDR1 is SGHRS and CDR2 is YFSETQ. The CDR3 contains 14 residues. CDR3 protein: CASSSGGSNQPQHF. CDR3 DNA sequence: TGCGCCAGCAGCTCCGGAGGCAGCAATCAGCCCCAGCATTTT.

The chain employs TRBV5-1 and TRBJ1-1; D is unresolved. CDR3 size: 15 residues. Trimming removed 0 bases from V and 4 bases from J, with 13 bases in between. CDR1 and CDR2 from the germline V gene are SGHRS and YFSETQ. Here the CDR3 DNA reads TGCGCCAGCAGCTTGGTTACGGAGGGAATCACTGAAGCTTTCTTT. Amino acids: CASSLVTEGITEAFF.

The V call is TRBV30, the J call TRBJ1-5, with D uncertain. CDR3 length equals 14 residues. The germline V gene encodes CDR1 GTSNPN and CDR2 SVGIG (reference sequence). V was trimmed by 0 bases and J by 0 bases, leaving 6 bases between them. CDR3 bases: TGTGCCTGGAGTGTACGGGGTAGCAATCAGCCCCAGCATTTT. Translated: CAWSVRGSNQPQHF.